The source of this T cell receptor beta chain is a study of CD8 T cells in ankylosing spondylitis. V trimming: 7 bases; J trimming: 3 bases; junction bases outside the gene matches: 2. This CDR3 contains 12 residues. Germline lookup yields CDR1 LNHDA and CDR2 SQIVND (reference sequence). One entry per CDR3 protein results from TCRdb running MiXCR on the 5' RACE reads. The data contain roughly 150,000 distinct CDR3 sequences, around a tenth of them singletons. The chain couples TRBV19 to TRBJ1-1, with 7 nucleotides matching TRBD1. The source is a female donor with ankylosing spondylitis or in good health (not recorded which). The source material was blood, either unsorted or a sorted T cell fraction (not recorded which). The CDR3 region is CASNRGYTEAFF. Here the CDR3 DNA reads TGTGCCAGTAACAGGGGATACACTGAAGCTTTCTTT.